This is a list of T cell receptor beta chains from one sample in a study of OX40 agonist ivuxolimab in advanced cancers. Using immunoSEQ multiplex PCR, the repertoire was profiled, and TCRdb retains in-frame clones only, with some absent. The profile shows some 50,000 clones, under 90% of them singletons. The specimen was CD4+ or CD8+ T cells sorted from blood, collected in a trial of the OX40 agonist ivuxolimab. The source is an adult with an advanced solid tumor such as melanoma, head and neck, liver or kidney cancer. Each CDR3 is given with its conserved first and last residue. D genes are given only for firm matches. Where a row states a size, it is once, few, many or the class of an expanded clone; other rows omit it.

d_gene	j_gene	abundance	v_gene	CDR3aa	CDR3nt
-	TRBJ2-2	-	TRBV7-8	CASSWGGPNTGELFF	TGTGCCAGCAGCTGGGGCGGGCCTAACACCGGGGAGCTGTTTTTT
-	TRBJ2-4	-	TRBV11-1	CASSLRTGAKNIQYF	TGTGCCAGCAGCTTGAGGACTGGAGCCAAAAACATTCAGTACTTC
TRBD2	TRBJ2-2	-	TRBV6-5	CASSIGLVETGELFF	TGTGCCAGCAGCATCGGACTAGTAGAGACCGGGGAGCTGTTTTTT
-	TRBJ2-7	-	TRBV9	CASSVTSDGLYEQYF	TGTGCCAGCAGCGTCACGTCCGACGGACTTTACGAGCAGTACTTC
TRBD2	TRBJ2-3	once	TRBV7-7	CASSPRLAGGSSTDTQYF	TGTGCTAGCAGCCCGCGACTAGCGGGGGGATCTAGCACAGATACGCAGTATTTT
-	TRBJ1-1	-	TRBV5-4	CASSPVEGRPEAFF	TGTGCCAGCAGCCCGGTGGAGGGGAGGCCTGAAGCTTTCTTT
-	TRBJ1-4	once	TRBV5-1	CASSLEGYNEKLFF	TGCGCCAGCAGCTTGGAAGGATATAATGAAAAACTGTTTTTT
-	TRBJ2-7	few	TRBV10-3	CAIRGAGEPYEQYF	TGTGCCATCAGGGGGGCGGGAGAGCCCTACGAGCAGTACTTC
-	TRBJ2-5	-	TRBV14	CASSPYGGVRETQYF	TGTGCCAGCAGCCCTTACGGAGGGGTGCGAGAGACCCAGTACTTC
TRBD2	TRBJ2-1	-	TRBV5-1	CASSLGDYNYNEQFF	TGCGCCAGCAGCTTGGGGGACTACAACTACAATGAGCAGTTCTTC
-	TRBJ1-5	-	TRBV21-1	CASPGGGGQPQHF	TGTGCCAGCCCTGGGGGGGGCGGCCAGCCCCAGCATTTT
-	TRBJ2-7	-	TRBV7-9	CASSLVSSYEQYF	TGTGCCAGCAGCTTAGTCAGCTCCTACGAGCAGTACTTC
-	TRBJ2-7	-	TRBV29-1	CSVEGQGNSYGQYF	TGCAGCGTGGAAGGCCAGGGGAACTCCTACGGGCAGTACTTC
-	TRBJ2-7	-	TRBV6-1	CASNRLNSYEQYF	TGTGCCAGCAACAGGCTGAACTCCTACGAGCAGTACTTC
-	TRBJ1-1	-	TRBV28	CASRSRGVGNTEAFF	TGTGCCAGCCGTTCCCGGGGGGTCGGGAACACTGAAGCTTTCTTT
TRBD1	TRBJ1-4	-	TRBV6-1	CASSRDRANEKLFF	TGTGCCAGCAGTAGGGACAGGGCGAATGAAAAACTGTTTTTT
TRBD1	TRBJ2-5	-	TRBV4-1	CASSQAPGQTGETQYF	TGCGCCAGCAGCCAAGCCCCGGGACAGACGGGAGAGACCCAGTACTTC
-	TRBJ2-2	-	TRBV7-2	CASSLVGGPNTGELFF	TGTGCCAGCAGCTTAGTTGGGGGACCCAACACCGGGGAGCTGTTTTTT
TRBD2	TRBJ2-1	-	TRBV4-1	CASTIAGGTYNEQFF	TGCGCCAGCACCATAGCGGGGGGGACCTACAATGAGCAGTTCTTC
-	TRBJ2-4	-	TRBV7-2	CASRPDRAKNIQYF	TGTGCCAGCAGACCAGACAGGGCCAAAAACATTCAGTACTTC
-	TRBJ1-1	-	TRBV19	CASSIWQGSNTEAFF	TGTGCCAGTAGTATCTGGCAGGGGAGCAACACTGAAGCTTTCTTT
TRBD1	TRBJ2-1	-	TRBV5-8	CASSLGDRGSYNEQFF	TGTGCCAGCAGCTTGGGGGACAGGGGGTCTTACAATGAGCAGTTCTTC
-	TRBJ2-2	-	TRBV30	CAWSRIWAGELFF	TGTGCCTGGAGCCGGATATGGGCTGGGGAGCTGTTTTTT
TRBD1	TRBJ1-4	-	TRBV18	CASSLAGTGNEKLFF	TGTGCCAGCTCACTGGCCGGGACAGGGAATGAAAAACTGTTTTTT
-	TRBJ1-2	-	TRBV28	CASSSSSDGYTF	TGTGCCAGCAGTTCCTCCAGCGATGGCTACACCTTC
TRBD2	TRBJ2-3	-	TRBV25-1	CASAIASGTTDTQYF	TGTGCCAGTGCGATTGCTAGCGGGACCACAGATACGCAGTATTTT
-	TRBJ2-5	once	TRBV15	CATSPQTGTKRTQYF	TGTGCCACCAGCCCCCAAACCGGGACCAAAAGGACCCAGTACTTC
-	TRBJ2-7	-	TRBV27	CASSLKTGPYEQYF	TGTGCCAGCAGTCTCAAGACAGGCCCCTACGAGCAGTACTTC
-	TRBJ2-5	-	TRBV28	CASSAPAQETQYF	TGTGCCAGCAGTGCCCCAGCCCAAGAGACCCAGTACTTC